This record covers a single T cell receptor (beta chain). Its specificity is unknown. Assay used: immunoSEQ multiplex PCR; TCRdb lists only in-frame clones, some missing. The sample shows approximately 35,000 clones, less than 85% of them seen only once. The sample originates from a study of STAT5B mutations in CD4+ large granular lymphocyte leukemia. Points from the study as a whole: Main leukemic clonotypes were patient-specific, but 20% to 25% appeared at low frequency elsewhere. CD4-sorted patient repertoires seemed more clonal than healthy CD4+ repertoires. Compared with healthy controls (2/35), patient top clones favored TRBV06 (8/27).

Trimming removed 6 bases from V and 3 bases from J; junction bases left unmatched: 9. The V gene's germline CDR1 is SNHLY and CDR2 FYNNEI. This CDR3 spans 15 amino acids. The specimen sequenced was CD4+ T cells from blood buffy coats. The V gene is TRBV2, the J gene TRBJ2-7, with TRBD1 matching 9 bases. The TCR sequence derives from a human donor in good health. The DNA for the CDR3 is TGTGCCAGCAGAGCTGACAGGGGGGAAATCTACGAGCAGTACTTC. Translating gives CASRADRGEIYEQYF.